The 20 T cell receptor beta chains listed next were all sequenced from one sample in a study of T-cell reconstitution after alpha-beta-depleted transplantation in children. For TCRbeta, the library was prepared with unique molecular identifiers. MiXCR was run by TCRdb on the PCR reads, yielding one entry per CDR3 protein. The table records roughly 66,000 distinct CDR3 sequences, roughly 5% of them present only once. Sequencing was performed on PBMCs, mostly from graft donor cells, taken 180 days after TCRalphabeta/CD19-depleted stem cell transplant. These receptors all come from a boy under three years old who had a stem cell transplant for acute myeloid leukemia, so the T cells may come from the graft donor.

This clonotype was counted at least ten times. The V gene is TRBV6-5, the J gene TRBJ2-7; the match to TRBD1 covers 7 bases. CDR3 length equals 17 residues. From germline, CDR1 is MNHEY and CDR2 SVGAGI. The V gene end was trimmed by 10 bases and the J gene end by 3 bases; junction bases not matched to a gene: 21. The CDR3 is CATAGQARRSYHYEQYV. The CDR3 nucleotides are TGTGCCACGGCCGGACAGGCAAGGAGATCTTATCACTACGAGCAGTACGTC.

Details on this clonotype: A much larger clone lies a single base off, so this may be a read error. The CDR3 DNA reads TGTACCAGCAGTTTAGTATCTAGCGGGGGGGAGAGCTCCTACAATGAGCAGTTCTTC. Translating it yields CTSSLVSSGGESSYNEQFF. V usage is TRBV12-3 or TRBV12-4 and J usage is TRBJ2-1; 12 nucleotides align to TRBD2. The CDR3 runs 19 residues.

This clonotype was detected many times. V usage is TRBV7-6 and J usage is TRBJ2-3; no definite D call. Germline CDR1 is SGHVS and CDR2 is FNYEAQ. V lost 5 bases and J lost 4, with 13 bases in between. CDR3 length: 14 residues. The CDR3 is CASSPTGGADTQYF. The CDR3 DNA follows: TGTGCCAGCAGCCCTACGGGTGGAGCAGATACGCAGTATTTT.

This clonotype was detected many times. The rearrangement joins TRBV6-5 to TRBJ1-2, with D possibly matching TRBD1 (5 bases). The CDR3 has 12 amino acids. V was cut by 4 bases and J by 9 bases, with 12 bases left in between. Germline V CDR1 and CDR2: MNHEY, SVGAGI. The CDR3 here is CASSLRRGSYTF. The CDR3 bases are TGTGCCAGCAGTTTGAGGAGGGGAAGCTACACCTTC.

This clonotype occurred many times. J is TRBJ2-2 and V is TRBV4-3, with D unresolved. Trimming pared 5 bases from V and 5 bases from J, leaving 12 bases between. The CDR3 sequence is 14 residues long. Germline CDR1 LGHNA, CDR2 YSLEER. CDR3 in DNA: TGCGCCAGCAGCACAAGTGGCAGTACCGGGGAGCTGTTTTTT. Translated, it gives CASSTSGSTGELFF.

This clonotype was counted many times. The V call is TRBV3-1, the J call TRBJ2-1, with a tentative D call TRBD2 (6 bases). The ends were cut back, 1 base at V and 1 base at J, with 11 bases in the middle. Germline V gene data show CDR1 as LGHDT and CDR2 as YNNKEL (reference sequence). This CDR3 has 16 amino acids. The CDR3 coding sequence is TGTGCCAGCAGCCAAGGGGCGGGGCGGTCCTACAATGAGCAGTTCTTC. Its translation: CASSQGAGRSYNEQFF.

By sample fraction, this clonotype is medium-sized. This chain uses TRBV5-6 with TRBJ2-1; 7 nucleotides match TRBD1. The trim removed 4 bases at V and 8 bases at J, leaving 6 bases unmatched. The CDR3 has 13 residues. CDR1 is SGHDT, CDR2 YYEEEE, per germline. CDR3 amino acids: CASSQGVGDEQFF. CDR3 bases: TGTGCCAGCAGCCAGGGGGTAGGAGATGAGCAGTTCTTC. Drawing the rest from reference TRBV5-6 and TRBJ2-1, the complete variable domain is DAGVTQSPTHLIKTRGQQVTLRCSPKSGHDTVSWYQQALGQGPQFIFQYYEEEERQRGNFPDRFSGHQFPNYSSELNVNALLLGDSALYLCASSQGVGDEQFFGPGTRLTVL.

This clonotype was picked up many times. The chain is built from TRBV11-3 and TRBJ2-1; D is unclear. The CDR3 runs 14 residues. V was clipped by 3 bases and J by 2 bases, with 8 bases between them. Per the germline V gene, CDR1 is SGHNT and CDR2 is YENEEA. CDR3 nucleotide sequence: TGTGCCAGCAGCTTGCGCGGTGCCTACAATGAGCAGTTCTTC. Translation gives CASSLRGAYNEQFF.

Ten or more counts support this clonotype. In DNA, the CDR3 is TGTGCCAGCGGGGGAGGACACTCGAACACCGGGGAGCTGTTTTTT. It is translated as CASGGGHSNTGELFF. The V and J genes are TRBV2 and TRBJ2-2; tentative D call: TRBD2 (6 bases). Germline V gene lookup returns CDR1 SNHLY and CDR2 FYNNEI. This CDR3 comprises 15 residues. Trimming removed 8 bases at V and 0 bases at J, with 13 bases between.

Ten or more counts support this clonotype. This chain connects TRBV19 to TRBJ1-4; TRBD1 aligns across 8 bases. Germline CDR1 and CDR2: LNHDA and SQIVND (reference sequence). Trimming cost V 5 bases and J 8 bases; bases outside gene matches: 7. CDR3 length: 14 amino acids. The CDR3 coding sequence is TGTGCCAGTAGTCTTGGCACAGGGGGAGAAAAACTGTTTTTT. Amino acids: CASSLGTGGEKLFF. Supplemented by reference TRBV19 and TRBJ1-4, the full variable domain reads DGGITQSPKYLFRKEGQNVTLSCEQNLNHDAMYWYRQDPGQGLRLIYYSQIVNDFQKGDIAEGYSVSREKKESFPLTVTSAQKNPTAFYLCASSLGTGGEKLFFGSGTQLSVL.

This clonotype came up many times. CDR3 sequence (DNA): TGTGCCAGCAGCTTAGAGATGCCGGGGCGCGGCTATGGCTACACCTTC. Its translation is CASSLEMPGRGYGYTF. The chain links TRBV7-9 to TRBJ1-2, with D perhaps matching TRBD1 (5 bases). Germline values: CDR1 SEHNR, CDR2 FQNEAQ (reference sequence). The CDR3 spans 16 residues. V was pared by 1 base and J by 4 bases, with 16 bases between.

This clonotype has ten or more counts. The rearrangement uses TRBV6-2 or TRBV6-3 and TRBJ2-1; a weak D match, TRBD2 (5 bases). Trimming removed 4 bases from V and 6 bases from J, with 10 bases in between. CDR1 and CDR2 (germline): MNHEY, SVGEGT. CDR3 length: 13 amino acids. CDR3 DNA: TGTGCCAGCAGTTTCGGGGTCGGCAATGAGCAGTTCTTC. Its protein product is CASSFGVGNEQFF.

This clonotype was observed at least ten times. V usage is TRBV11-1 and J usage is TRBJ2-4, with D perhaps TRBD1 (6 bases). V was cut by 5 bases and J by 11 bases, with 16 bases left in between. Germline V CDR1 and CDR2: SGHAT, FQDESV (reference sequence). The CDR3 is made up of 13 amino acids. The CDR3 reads CASSRRSGDLQYF. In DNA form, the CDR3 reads TGTGCCAGCAGCCGGAGATCAGGGGACCTTCAGTACTTC.

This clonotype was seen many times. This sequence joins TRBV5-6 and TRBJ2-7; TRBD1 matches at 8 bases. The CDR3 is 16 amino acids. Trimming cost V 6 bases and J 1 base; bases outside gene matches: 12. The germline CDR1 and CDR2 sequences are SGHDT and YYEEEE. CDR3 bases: TGTGCCAGCACCGGGGGCCAGGGGGCGCCTTCCTACGAGCAGTACGTC. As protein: CASTGGQGAPSYEQYV.

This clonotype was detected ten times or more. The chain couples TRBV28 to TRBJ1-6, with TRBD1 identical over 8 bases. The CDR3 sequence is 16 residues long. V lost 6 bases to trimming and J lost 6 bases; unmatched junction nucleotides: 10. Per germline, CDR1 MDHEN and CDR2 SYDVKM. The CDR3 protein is CASRSHGTGVNSPLHF. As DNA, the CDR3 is TGTGCCAGCAGATCTCATGGGACAGGAGTTAATTCACCCCTCCACTTT.

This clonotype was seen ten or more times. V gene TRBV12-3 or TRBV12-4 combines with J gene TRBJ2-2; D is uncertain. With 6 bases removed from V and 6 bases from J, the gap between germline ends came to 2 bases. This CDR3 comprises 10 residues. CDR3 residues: CASRAGELFF. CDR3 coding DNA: TGTGCCAGCAGGGCCGGGGAGCTGTTTTTT.

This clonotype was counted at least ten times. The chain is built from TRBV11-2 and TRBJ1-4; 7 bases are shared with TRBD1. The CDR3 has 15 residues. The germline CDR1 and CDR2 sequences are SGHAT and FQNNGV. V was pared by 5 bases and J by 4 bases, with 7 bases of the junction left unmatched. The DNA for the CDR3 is TGTGCCAGCAGCCACGACAGGGCCTATAATGAAAAACTGTTTTTT. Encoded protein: CASSHDRAYNEKLFF.

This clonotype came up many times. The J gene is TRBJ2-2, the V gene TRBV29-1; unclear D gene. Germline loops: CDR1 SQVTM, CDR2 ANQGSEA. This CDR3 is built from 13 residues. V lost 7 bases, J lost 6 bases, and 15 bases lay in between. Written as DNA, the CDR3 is TGCAGCGGCTCGCGTGATGGGCCCGGGGAGCTGTTTTTT. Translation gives CSGSRDGPGELFF.

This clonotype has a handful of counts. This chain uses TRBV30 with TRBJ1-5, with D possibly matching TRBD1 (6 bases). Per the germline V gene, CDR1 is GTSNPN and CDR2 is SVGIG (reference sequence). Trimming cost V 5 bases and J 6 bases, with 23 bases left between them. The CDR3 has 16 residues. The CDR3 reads CAWQQPGHYPSQPQHF. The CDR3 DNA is TGTGCCTGGCAACAACCGGGACACTACCCTAGTCAGCCCCAGCATTTT.

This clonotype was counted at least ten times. CDR3 loop: CSARFGTRETQYF. CDR3 nucleotide sequence: TGCAGTGCTAGATTCGGGACAAGGGAGACCCAGTACTTC. This chain connects TRBV20-1 to TRBJ2-5; D possibly corresponds to TRBD1 (6 bases). Germline CDR1 DFQATT, CDR2 SNEGSKA (reference sequence). The length of the CDR3 is 13 residues. With 2 bases removed from V and 5 bases from J, the gap between germline ends came to 12 bases.